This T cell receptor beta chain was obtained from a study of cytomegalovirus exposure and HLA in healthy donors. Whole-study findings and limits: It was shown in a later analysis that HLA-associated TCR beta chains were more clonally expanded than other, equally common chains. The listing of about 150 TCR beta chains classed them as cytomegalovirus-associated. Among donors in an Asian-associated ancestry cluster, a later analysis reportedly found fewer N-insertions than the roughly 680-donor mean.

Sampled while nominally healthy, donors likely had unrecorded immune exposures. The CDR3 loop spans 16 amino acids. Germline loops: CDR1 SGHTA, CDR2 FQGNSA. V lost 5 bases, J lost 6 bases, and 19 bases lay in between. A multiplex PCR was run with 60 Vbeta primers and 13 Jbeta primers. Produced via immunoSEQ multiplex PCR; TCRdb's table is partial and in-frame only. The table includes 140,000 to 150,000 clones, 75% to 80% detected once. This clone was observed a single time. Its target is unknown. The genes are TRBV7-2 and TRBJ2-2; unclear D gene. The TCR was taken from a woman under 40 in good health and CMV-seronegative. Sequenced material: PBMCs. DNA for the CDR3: TGTGCCAGCAGCCCCATGCAGGCTTTGGCAGCCGGGGAGCTGTTTTTT. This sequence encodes CASSPMQALAAGELFF.